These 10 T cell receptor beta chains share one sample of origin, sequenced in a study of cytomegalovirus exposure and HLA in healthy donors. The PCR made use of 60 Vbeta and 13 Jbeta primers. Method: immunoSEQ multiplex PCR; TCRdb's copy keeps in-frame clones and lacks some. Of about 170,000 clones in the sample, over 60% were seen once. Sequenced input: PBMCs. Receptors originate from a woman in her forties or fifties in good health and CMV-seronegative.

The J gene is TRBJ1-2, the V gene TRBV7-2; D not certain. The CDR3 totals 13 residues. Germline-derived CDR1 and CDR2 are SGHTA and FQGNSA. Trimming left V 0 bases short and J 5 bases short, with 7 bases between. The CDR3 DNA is TGTGCCAGCAGCTTAGCGAACGGTTATGGCTACACCTTC. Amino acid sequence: CASSLANGYGYTF. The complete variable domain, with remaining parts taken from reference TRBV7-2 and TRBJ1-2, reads GAGVSQSPSNKVTEKGKDVELRCDPISGHTALYWYRQSLGQGLEFLIYFQGNSAPDKSGLPSDRFSAERTGGSVSTLTIQRTQQEDSAVYLCASSLANGYGYTFGSGTRLTVV.

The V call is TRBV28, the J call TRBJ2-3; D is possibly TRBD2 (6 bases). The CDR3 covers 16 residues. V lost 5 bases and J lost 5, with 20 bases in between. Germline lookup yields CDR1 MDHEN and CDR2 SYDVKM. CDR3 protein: CASSARLGGGEDTQYF. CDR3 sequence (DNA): TGTGCCAGCAGTGCCCGACTGGGGGGTGGAGAAGATACGCAGTATTTT. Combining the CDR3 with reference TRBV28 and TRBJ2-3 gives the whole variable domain DVKVTQSSRYLVKRTGEKVFLECVQDMDHENMFWYRQDPGLGLRLIYFSYDVKMKEKGDIPEGYSVSREKKERFSLILESASTNQTSMYLCASSARLGGGEDTQYFGPGTRLTVL.

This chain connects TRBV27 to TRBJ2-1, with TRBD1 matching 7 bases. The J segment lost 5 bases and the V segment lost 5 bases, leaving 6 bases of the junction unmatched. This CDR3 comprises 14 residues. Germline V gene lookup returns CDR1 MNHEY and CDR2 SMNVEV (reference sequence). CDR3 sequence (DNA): TGTGCCAGCAGTCCCCGGGACAGAAACAATGAGCAGTTCTTC. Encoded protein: CASSPRDRNNEQFF.

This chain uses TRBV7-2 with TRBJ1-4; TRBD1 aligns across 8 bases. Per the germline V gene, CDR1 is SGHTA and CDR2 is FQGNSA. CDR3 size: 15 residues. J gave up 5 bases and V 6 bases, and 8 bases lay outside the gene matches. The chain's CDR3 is CASSQNRGWNEKLFF. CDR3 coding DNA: TGTGCCAGCAGTCAAAACAGGGGGTGGAATGAAAAACTGTTTTTT.

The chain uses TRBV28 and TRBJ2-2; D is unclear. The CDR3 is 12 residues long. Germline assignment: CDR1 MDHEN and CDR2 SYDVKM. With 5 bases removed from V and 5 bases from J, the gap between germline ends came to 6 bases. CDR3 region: CASSLRTGELFF. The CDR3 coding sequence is TGTGCCAGCAGTCTCCGTACCGGGGAGCTGTTTTTT.

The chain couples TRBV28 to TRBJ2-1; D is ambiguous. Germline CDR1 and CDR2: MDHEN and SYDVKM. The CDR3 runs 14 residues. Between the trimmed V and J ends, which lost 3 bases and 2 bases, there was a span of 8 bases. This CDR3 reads CASSFSGPYNEQFF. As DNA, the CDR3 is TGTGCCAGCAGTTTCTCTGGCCCCTACAATGAGCAGTTCTTC.

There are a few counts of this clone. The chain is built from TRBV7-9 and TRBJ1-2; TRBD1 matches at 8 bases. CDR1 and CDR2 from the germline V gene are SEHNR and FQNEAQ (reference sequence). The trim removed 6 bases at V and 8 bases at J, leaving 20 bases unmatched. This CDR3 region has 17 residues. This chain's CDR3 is CASRPGGGGPQYSGYTF. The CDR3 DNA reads TGTGCCAGCAGGCCAGGGGGCGGGGGCCCCCAGTATTCCGGCTACACCTTC.

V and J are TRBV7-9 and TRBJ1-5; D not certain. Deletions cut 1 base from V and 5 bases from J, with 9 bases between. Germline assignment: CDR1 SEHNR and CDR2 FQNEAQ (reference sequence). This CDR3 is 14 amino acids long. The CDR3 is CASSLGEVYQPQHF. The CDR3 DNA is TGTGCCAGCAGCTTAGGGGAGGTATATCAGCCCCAGCATTTT.

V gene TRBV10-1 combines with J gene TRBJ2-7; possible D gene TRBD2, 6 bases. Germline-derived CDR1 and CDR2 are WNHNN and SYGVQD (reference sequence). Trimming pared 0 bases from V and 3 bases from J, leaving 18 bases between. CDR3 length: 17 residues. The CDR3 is CASSESPGGDPYYEQYF. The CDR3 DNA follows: TGCGCCAGCAGTGAGTCGCCCGGAGGGGACCCCTACTACGAGCAGTACTTC.

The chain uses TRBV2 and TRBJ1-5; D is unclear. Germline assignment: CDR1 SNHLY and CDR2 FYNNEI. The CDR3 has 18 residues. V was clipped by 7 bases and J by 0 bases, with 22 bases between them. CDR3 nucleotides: TGTGCCAGCACCAGAGCTTTGGAGCCAATTGATAGCAATCAGCCCCAGCATTTT. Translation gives CASTRALEPIDSNQPQHF.